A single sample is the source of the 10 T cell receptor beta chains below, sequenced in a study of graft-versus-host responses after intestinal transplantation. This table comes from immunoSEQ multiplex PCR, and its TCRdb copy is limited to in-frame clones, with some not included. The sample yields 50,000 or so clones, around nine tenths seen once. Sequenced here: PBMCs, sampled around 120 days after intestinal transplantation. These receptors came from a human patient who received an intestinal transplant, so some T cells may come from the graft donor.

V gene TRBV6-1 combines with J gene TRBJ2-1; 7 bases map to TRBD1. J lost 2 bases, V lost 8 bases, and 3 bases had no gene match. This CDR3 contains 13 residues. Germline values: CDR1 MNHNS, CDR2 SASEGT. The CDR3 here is CASDGQAYNEQFF. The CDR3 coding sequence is TGTGCCAGCGATGGACAGGCCTACAATGAGCAGTTCTTC.

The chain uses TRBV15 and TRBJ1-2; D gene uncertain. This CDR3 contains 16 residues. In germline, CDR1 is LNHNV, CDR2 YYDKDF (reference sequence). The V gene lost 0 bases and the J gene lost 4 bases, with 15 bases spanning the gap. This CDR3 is CATSRDLAHGVYGYTF. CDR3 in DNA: TGTGCCACCAGCAGAGATCTGGCACACGGAGTCTATGGCTACACCTTC.

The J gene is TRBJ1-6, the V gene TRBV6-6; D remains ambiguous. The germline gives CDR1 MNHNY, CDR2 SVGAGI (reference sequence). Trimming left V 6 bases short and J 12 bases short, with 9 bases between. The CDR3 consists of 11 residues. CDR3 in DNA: TGTGCCAGCAGCCAACAAGGACCCCTCCACTTT. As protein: CASSQQGPLHF.

CDR3 residues: CASSFLDIGYGYTF. CDR3 DNA sequence: TGTGCCAGCAGCTTCTTGGACATTGGATATGGCTACACCTTC. This chain links TRBV7-9 with TRBJ1-2; tentatively, D is TRBD1 (5 bases). Trimming cost V 3 bases and J 5 bases, with 13 bases left between them. From germline, CDR1 is SEHNR and CDR2 FQNEAQ (reference sequence). This CDR3 is built from 14 residues.

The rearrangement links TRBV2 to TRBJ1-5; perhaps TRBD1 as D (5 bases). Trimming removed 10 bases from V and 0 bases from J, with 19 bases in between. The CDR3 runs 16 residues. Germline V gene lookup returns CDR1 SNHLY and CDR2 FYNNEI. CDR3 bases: TGTGCCACTACTTCGGGACGGACCCTTAGCAATCAGCCCCAGCATTTT. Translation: CATTSGRTLSNQPQHF. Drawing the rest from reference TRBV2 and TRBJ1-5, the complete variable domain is EPEVTQTPSHQVTQMGQEVILRCVPISNHLYFYWYRQILGQKVEFLVSFYNNEISEKSEIFDDQFSVERPDGSNFTLKIRSTKLEDSAMYFCATTSGRTLSNQPQHFGDGTRLSIL.

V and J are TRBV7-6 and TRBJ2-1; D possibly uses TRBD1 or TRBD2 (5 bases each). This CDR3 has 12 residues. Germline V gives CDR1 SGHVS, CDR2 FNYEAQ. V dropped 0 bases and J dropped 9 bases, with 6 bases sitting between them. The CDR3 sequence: CASSLAGTEQFF. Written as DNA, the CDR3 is TGTGCCAGCAGCTTAGCTGGGACTGAGCAGTTCTTC.

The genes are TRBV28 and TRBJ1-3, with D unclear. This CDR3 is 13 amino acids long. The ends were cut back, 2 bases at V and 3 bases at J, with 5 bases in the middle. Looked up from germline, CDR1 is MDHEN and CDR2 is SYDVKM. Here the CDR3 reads CASSLSGGNTIYF. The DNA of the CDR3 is TGTGCCAGCAGTTTAAGCGGTGGAAACACCATATATTTT. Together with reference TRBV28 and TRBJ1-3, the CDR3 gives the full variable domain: DVKVTQSSRYLVKRTGEKVFLECVQDMDHENMFWYRQDPGLGLRLIYFSYDVKMKEKGDIPEGYSVSREKKERFSLILESASTNQTSMYLCASSLSGGNTIYFGEGSWLTVV.

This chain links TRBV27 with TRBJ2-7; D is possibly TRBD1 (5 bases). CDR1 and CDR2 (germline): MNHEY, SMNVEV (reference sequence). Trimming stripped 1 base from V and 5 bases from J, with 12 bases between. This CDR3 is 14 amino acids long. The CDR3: CASSLYAGFNEQYF. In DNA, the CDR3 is TGTGCCAGCAGTTTATACGCAGGGTTCAACGAGCAGTACTTC.

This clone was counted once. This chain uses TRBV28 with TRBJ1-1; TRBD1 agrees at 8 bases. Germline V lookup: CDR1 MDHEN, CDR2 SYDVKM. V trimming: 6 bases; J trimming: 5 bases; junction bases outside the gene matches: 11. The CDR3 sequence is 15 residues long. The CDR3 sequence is CASRTRGPGRTEAFF. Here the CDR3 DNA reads TGTGCCAGCAGAACCAGGGGGCCCGGGAGGACTGAAGCTTTCTTT.

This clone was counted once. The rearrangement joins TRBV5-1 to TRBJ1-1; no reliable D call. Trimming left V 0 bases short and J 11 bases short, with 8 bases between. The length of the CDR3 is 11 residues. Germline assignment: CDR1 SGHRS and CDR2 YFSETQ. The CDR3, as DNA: TGCGCCAGCAGCTTGGAAGGGTTTGCTTTCTTT. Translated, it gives CASSLEGFAFF.